A selection of T cell receptor beta chains follows, all from one sample in a study of cytomegalovirus exposure and HLA in healthy donors. The table came from immunoSEQ multiplex PCR; TCRdb's copy has only in-frame clones and leaves some out. The table lists about 140,000 clones, about four fifths of them singletons. The sample consisted of PBMCs. The receptors shown here come from a woman in her twenties or thirties in good health and CMV-seronegative. CDR3s include the opening cysteine and the closing phenylalanine or tryptophan. The order of the fields is V gene, J gene, CDR3 protein.

V gene: TRBV7-2
J gene: TRBJ2-5
CDR3 protein: CASSLGIQETQYF

V gene: TRBV6-1
J gene: TRBJ1-1
CDR3 protein: CASSAQVGTEAFF

V gene: TRBV30
J gene: TRBJ2-1
CDR3 protein: CAWRDGNNEQFF

V gene: TRBV6-5
J gene: TRBJ2-7
CDR3 protein: CASSPALIGSYEQYF

V gene: TRBV7-9
J gene: TRBJ2-5
CDR3 protein: CASSLYVRGTGRETQYF

V gene: TRBV15
J gene: TRBJ2-4
CDR3 protein: CATSRDKAGYTKNIQYF

V gene: TRBV19
J gene: TRBJ1-5
CDR3 protein: CASKSGTGGQPQHF

V gene: TRBV6-5
J gene: TRBJ1-4
CDR3 protein: CASRPPTGGKLFF

V gene: TRBV5-1
J gene: TRBJ2-3
CDR3 protein: CASSAGGTDTQYF

V gene: TRBV6-5
J gene: TRBJ2-7
CDR3 protein: CASSYSNPGGNYEQYF

V gene: TRBV5-1
J gene: TRBJ2-7
CDR3 protein: CASSHTGGGYEQYF

V gene: TRBV2
J gene: TRBJ2-2
CDR3 protein: CASRAGGNTGELFF

V gene: TRBV18
J gene: TRBJ1-2
CDR3 protein: CASSPPGRGYGYTF

V gene: TRBV6-5
J gene: TRBJ1-1
CDR3 protein: CASSYSAGTMNTEAFF

V gene: TRBV18
J gene: TRBJ2-7
CDR3 protein: CASSPKTPGTPTHEQYF

V gene: TRBV27
J gene: TRBJ2-1
CDR3 protein: CASSWTSGGEQFF

V gene: TRBV4-1
J gene: TRBJ2-1
CDR3 protein: CASSQGRGLAGNYNEQFF

V gene: TRBV9
J gene: TRBJ2-1
CDR3 protein: CASSVVGSGGIGEQFF

V gene: TRBV7-2
J gene: TRBJ2-5
CDR3 protein: CASSALTSGVSETQYF

V gene: TRBV11-2
J gene: TRBJ1-6
CDR3 protein: CASSGGYNSPLHF

V gene: TRBV4-1
J gene: TRBJ2-5
CDR3 protein: CASSQDWEGFQETQYF

V gene: TRBV10-3
J gene: TRBJ1-5
CDR3 protein: CAIGQGQDQPQHF

V gene: TRBV9
J gene: TRBJ1-2
CDR3 protein: CASSGTRGVGFTF

V gene: TRBV19
J gene: TRBJ1-4
CDR3 protein: CASSKLGQPSEKLFF

V gene: TRBV7-3
J gene: TRBJ2-1
CDR3 protein: CASSYGGVGEQFF

V gene: TRBV28
J gene: TRBJ1-5
CDR3 protein: CASSPTGSRRQPQHF

V gene: TRBV5-1
J gene: TRBJ1-1
CDR3 protein: CASSFQGNTEAFF

V gene: TRBV5-6
J gene: TRBJ1-3
CDR3 protein: CASSSPGLSGNTIYF

V gene: TRBV7-9
J gene: TRBJ2-5
CDR3 protein: CASIRTGGETQYF

V gene: TRBV20-1
J gene: TRBJ2-3
CDR3 protein: CSAEREGLYF

V gene: TRBV5-4
J gene: TRBJ2-1
CDR3 protein: CASSLGPGGLNEQFF

V gene: TRBV18
J gene: TRBJ1-1
CDR3 protein: CASSLYGQGMNTEAFF

V gene: TRBV7-8
J gene: TRBJ1-1
CDR3 protein: CASSADSHTEAFF

V gene: TRBV7-2
J gene: TRBJ2-2
CDR3 protein: CASSLGQGAYAGELFF

V gene: TRBV27
J gene: TRBJ1-4
CDR3 protein: CASSLGGGANEKLFF

V gene: TRBV5-1
J gene: TRBJ1-6
CDR3 protein: CASSLSGTELSPLHF

V gene: TRBV28
J gene: TRBJ1-2
CDR3 protein: CASRTPRTGVSNYGYTF

V gene: TRBV28
J gene: TRBJ2-5
CDR3 protein: CASSSLRRDTQETQYF

V gene: TRBV18
J gene: TRBJ2-1
CDR3 protein: CASSPLAGGPRGEQFF

V gene: TRBV5-1
J gene: TRBJ1-2
CDR3 protein: CASSQGTGAGGYTF

V gene: TRBV10-3
J gene: TRBJ1-2
CDR3 protein: CAISVDYGYTF

V gene: TRBV7-9
J gene: TRBJ2-3
CDR3 protein: CASSLLAGLRDTQYF

V gene: TRBV9
J gene: TRBJ1-2
CDR3 protein: CASSVEDVREGNYGYTF

V gene: TRBV28
J gene: TRBJ1-2
CDR3 protein: CASSLLRVGGYTF

V gene: TRBV7-8
J gene: TRBJ2-3
CDR3 protein: CASSGGLAGARTDTQYF

V gene: TRBV2
J gene: TRBJ1-2
CDR3 protein: CASSDQAGGYGYTF

V gene: TRBV10-2
J gene: TRBJ1-5
CDR3 protein: CASSDGTGEYQPQHF

V gene: TRBV30
J gene: TRBJ1-5
CDR3 protein: CAWSRRAGGGQPQHF

V gene: TRBV7-2
J gene: TRBJ2-7
CDR3 protein: CASSQSTGSSYEQYF

V gene: TRBV2
J gene: TRBJ2-1
CDR3 protein: CASSDLSGGLNEQFF

V gene: TRBV6-5
J gene: TRBJ1-3
CDR3 protein: CASSYDSPLSGNTIYF